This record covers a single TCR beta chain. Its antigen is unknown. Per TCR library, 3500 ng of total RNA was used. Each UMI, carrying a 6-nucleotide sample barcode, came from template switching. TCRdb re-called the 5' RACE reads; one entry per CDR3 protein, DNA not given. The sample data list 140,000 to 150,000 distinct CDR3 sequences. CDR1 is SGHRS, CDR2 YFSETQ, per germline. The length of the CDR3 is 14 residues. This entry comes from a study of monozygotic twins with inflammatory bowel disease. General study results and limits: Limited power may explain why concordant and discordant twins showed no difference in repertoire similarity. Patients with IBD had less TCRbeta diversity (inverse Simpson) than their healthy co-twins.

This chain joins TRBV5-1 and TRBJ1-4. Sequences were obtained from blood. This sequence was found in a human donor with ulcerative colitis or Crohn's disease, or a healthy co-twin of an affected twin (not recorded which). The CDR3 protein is CASSSDSLNEKLSF.